These T cell receptor beta chains were read from a single sample in a study of blood T cell repertoires in COVID-19. Assay: immunoSEQ multiplex PCR; the TCRdb copy retains only in-frame clones and omits some. The sample lists some 180,000 clones; around nine tenths were seen once. The sequencing sample was made of peripheral blood. The receptors derive from a woman older than 75 with COVID-19, enrolled during active disease. The CDR3 runs from the conserved cysteine through the conserved F or W. D genes are given only for firm matches. Not all rows give a size; the values are once, few, many and, for expanded clones, a class.

abundance	j_gene	v_gene	len	d_gene	CDR3aa	CDR3nt
-	TRBJ1-4	TRBV5-5	13	-	CASSLSVREKLFF	TGTGCCAGCAGCCTCTCGGTGAGAGAAAAACTGTTTTTT
-	TRBJ2-5	TRBV7-2	13	-	CASSRQDQETQYF	TGTGCCAGCAGCCGACAAGACCAAGAGACCCAGTACTTC
few	TRBJ2-7	TRBV10-3	12	TRBD1	CATQGVAYEQYF	TGTGCCACTCAGGGGGTGGCCTACGAGCAGTACTTC
-	TRBJ1-6	TRBV28	12	-	CASTRGNSPLHF	TGTGCCAGCACGAGGGGGAATTCACCCCTCCACTTT
few	TRBJ2-7	TRBV28	11	-	CASRRWYEQYF	TGTGCCAGCAGGCGTTGGTACGAGCAGTACTTC
-	TRBJ2-3	TRBV5-1	14	-	CASSRDTPTDTQYF	TGCGCCAGCAGCAGGGACACTCCCACAGATACGCAGTATTTT
-	TRBJ1-1	TRBV25-1	13	TRBD1	CASSGLQGVEAFF	TGTGCCAGCAGTGGTTTACAGGGGGTTGAAGCTTTCTTT
-	TRBJ2-7	TRBV19	13	-	CASSISRGYEQYF	TGTGCCAGTAGTATATCTCGGGGCTACGAGCAGTACTTC
-	TRBJ1-5	TRBV7-8	16	TRBD1	CASRSGQLYGNQPQHF	TGTGCCAGCAGATCGGGACAGTTGTACGGCAATCAGCCCCAGCATTTT
once	TRBJ1-4	TRBV19	15	-	CASSSRWGANEKLFF	TGTGCCAGTAGTAGCCGCTGGGGGGCTAATGAAAAACTGTTTTTT
-	TRBJ1-2	TRBV28	13	TRBD1	CASSFGQGKGYTF	TGTGCCAGCAGTTTCGGACAGGGAAAGGGCTACACCTTC
once	TRBJ2-1	TRBV4-3	21	TRBD2	CASSQDAPTSGRVSSYNEQFF	TGCGCCAGCAGCCAAGATGCACCGACTAGCGGGAGGGTTAGCTCCTACAATGAGCAGTTCTTC
once	TRBJ2-5	TRBV20-1	17	-	CSASNPLISGVQETQYF	TGCAGTGCTAGTAATCCTTTGATCTCAGGGGTTCAAGAGACCCAGTACTTC
few	TRBJ2-1	TRBV7-9	15	-	CASSPVGSSGNEQFF	TGTGCCAGCAGCCCTGTTGGGAGTAGTGGGAATGAGCAGTTCTTC
-	TRBJ1-1	TRBV5-1	14	-	CASGSGVANTEAFF	TGCGCCAGCGGCTCAGGGGTGGCGAACACTGAAGCTTTCTTT
-	TRBJ2-1	TRBV6-5	13	-	CASDLANYNEQFF	TGTGCCAGCGACCTAGCGAACTACAATGAGCAGTTCTTC
-	TRBJ1-4	TRBV19	16	TRBD1	CASTSTGRQYNEKLFF	TGTGCCAGTACCTCGACAGGGCGGCAATATAATGAAAAACTGTTTTTT
-	TRBJ1-4	TRBV7-9	14	TRBD1	CASSSGQGIEKLFF	TGTGCCAGCAGCTCCGGACAGGGGATTGAAAAACTGTTTTTT
-	TRBJ1-3	TRBV5-1	16	-	CASSFYSSSSGNTIYF	TGCGCCAGCAGCTTTTACAGCAGTAGCTCTGGAAACACCATATATTTT
-	TRBJ1-2	TRBV25-1	11	-	CASSSNYGYTF	TGTGCCAGCAGTTCAAACTATGGCTACACCTTC
-	TRBJ2-7	TRBV28	14	-	CASSSSLPPNEQYF	TGTGCCAGCAGTTCCTCCTTGCCACCTAACGAGCAGTACTTC
-	TRBJ2-3	TRBV21-1	15	-	CASSKSSGEGDTQYF	TGTGCCAGCAGCAAATCGTCGGGGGAGGGAGATACGCAGTATTTT
few	TRBJ2-6	TRBV27	19	-	CASSLGRGTGLSGANVLTF	TGTGCCAGCAGTTTAGGGAGGGGGACAGGCCTCTCTGGGGCCAACGTCCTGACTTTC
-	TRBJ2-7	TRBV7-2	17	-	CASSLMSGTLSSYEQYF	TGTGCCAGCAGCTTAATGTCCGGGACACTGAGTTCCTACGAGCAGTACTTC
-	TRBJ2-7	TRBV29-1	15	TRBD2	CSVEVWREGSYEQYF	TGCAGCGTTGAAGTTTGGCGGGAGGGGTCCTACGAGCAGTACTTC
-	TRBJ1-3	TRBV28	16	TRBD1	CASSVQGAISGNTIYF	TGTGCCAGCAGCGTACAGGGGGCCATCTCTGGAAACACCATATATTTT
-	TRBJ2-7	TRBV29-1	13	TRBD2	CSVSITSGYEQYF	TGCAGCGTCAGTATTACTAGCGGCTACGAGCAGTACTTC
-	TRBJ1-5	TRBV6-5	15	-	CASSEDITRAKPQHF	TGTGCCAGCAGCGAGGACATCACAAGGGCAAAGCCCCAGCATTTT
-	TRBJ1-2	TRBV28	16	TRBD1	CASSPKPGTGNYGYTF	TGTGCCAGCAGTCCTAAACCCGGGACAGGGAACTATGGCTACACCTTC
few	TRBJ2-2	TRBV3-1/TRBV3-2	13	-	CASSPLATGELFF	TGTGCCAGCAGTCCCTTGGCCACCGGGGAGCTGTTTTTT
-	TRBJ1-6	TRBV6-5	13	-	CASSSSGNRPLHF	TGTGCCAGCAGTTCATCAGGGAATCGACCCCTCCACTTT
-	TRBJ1-5	TRBV6-5	12	-	CASRHSNQPQHF	TGTGCCAGCCGACATAGCAATCAGCCCCAGCATTTT
-	TRBJ2-7	TRBV13	14	-	CASSRYRVFDEQYF	TGTGCCAGCAGCAGATACAGGGTTTTCGACGAGCAGTACTTC
-	TRBJ1-1	TRBV28	13	-	CASSLKSGTEAFF	TGTGCCAGCAGTTTAAAATCGGGCACTGAAGCTTTCTTT
-	TRBJ1-1	TRBV7-9	15	TRBD1	CASSSSPGGATEAFF	TGTGCCAGCAGCTCCTCTCCAGGGGGCGCCACTGAAGCTTTCTTT